Following are 30 T cell receptor beta chains from one sample sequenced in a study of vaccination effects on CD4 cells after COVID-19. Isolation of CD4+ T cells took place after 10 days of culture. For these receptors, no antigen is known. TCRdb's copy holds only in-frame clones and misses some; the assay was immunoSEQ multiplex PCR. The table includes more than 60,000 clones, 55% to 75% detected once. Sequenced here: CD4+ T cells from PBMCs cultured without peptide, sampled before COVID-19 vaccination. These receptors were taken from a human donor who had a prior SARS-CoV-2 infection.

The J gene is TRBJ2-5, the V gene TRBV4-1, with a weak D call TRBD2 (5 bases). CDR1 is MGHRA and CDR2 is YSYEKL in the germline V gene. This CDR3 is built from 13 residues. Trimming cost V 4 bases and J 4 bases, with 10 bases left between them. CDR3 sequence: CASSPGGLETQYF. CDR3 coding DNA: TGCGCCAGCAGCCCAGGTGGACTAGAGACCCAGTACTTC.

The rearrangement joins TRBV5-1 to TRBJ1-4; 7 nucleotides align to TRBD1. The CDR3 contains 14 residues. The junction had 11 bases not matched to a gene; V was cut back by 4 bases and J by 11 bases. Germline V gene lookup returns CDR1 SGHRS and CDR2 YFSETQ. The CDR3 nucleotides are TGCGCCAGCAGCCCGGTAATCGCCAGGGGGAAACTGTTTTTT. It specifies CASSPVIARGKLFF.

In this sample, this clone turned up a few times. The chain carries TRBV4-1 and TRBJ1-1; 8 nucleotides agree with TRBD1. In germline, CDR1 is MGHRA, CDR2 YSYEKL. There are 15 residues in the CDR3. The trim removed 4 bases at V and 7 bases at J, leaving 11 bases unmatched. The CDR3 sequence is CASSRSETGVIEAFF. Written as DNA, the CDR3 is TGCGCCAGCAGCCGATCCGAGACAGGGGTGATTGAAGCTTTCTTT.

The rearrangement joins TRBV6-6 to TRBJ2-2; D call uncertain. Germline V gene sequence: CDR1 MNHNY, CDR2 SVGAGI (reference sequence). The CDR3 extends over 13 amino acids. The V gene lost 5 bases and the J gene lost 5 bases, with 9 bases spanning the gap. CDR3 nucleotide sequence: TGTGCCAGCAGTACCCGAAGTACCGGGGAGCTGTTTTTT. Encoded protein: CASSTRSTGELFF.

V gene TRBV11-3 combines with J gene TRBJ2-1, with unresolved D. The CDR3 spans 12 residues. Between the trimmed V and J ends, which lost 1 base and 4 bases, there was a span of 2 bases. CDR1 is SGHNT and CDR2 is YENEEA in the germline V gene. The CDR3 protein is CASSLGYNEQFF. The DNA for the CDR3 is TGTGCCAGCAGCTTAGGGTACAATGAGCAGTTCTTC.

This chain joins TRBV9 and TRBJ2-2; D remains unclear. CDR1 SGDLS and CDR2 YYNGEE come from the germline V gene. CDR3 length: 15 residues. With 0 bases removed from V and 0 bases from J, the gap between germline ends came to 6 bases. The CDR3 DNA is TGTGCCAGCAGCGTAGGCCAGACGAACACCGGGGAGCTGTTTTTT. Translated, it gives CASSVGQTNTGELFF.

The chain uses TRBV3-1 (or the pseudogene TRBV3-2) and TRBJ2-1, with TRBD1 as a possible D gene (6 bases). CDR1 LGHDT and CDR2 YNNKEL come from the germline V gene (reference sequence). V was pared by 4 bases and J by 5 bases, with 12 bases between. The CDR3 loop spans 14 amino acids. CDR3 protein: CASSPRGRDNEQFF. CDR3 in DNA: TGTGCCAGCAGCCCCAGGGGAAGGGACAATGAGCAGTTCTTC.

This clone showed up just a few times. This chain links TRBV2 with TRBJ1-3; 9 positions match TRBD1. The germline CDR1 and CDR2 sequences are SNHLY and FYNNEI. CDR3 length equals 16 residues. Trimming at V came to 6 bases and at J to 5 bases, leaving 11 bases not matched to a gene. The DNA for the CDR3 is TGTGCCAGCAGCAAAAACAGGGGGCAGGTTAGAAACACCATATATTTT. Its translation: CASSKNRGQVRNTIYF.

The gene calls are TRBV10-2 and TRBJ1-1, with no clear D. Germline assignment: CDR1 WSHSY and CDR2 SAAADI. V was shortened by 3 bases and J by 0 bases, with 8 bases between the two germline ends. CDR3 length: 14 residues. CDR3 sequence: CASSEYGMNTEAFF. CDR3 coding DNA: TGCGCCAGCAGTGAATACGGAATGAACACTGAAGCTTTCTTT.

The V call is TRBV23-1, the J call TRBJ2-5, with D possibly being TRBD2 (6 bases). TRBV23-1 is classed as an ORF, of uncertain function. The CDR3 totals 14 residues. V dropped 7 bases and J dropped 1 base, with 13 bases sitting between them. CDR3 DNA sequence: TGCGCCAGCAAGAACTTAGCGGTCCAAGAGACCCAGTACTTC. Translation: CASKNLAVQETQYF.

The V gene is TRBV7-2, the J gene TRBJ2-3; D is uncertain. V lost 2 bases, J lost 6 bases, and 12 bases lay in between. The V gene's germline CDR1 is SGHTA and CDR2 FQGNSA. The length of the CDR3 is 14 residues. CDR3 nucleotides: TGTGCCAGCAGCTTATTCGGGTACATGGATACGCAGTATTTT. It encodes CASSLFGYMDTQYF.

V usage is TRBV11-2 and J usage is TRBJ1-6, with D uncertain. V lost 1 base to trimming and J lost 0 bases, with 10 bases between them. Germline-derived CDR1 and CDR2 are SGHAT and FQNNGV. This CDR3 is 17 amino acids long. The CDR3 nucleotides read TGTGCCAGCAGCTTAGTTGCCAGCAGCTCCTATAATTCACCCCTCCACTTT. Its protein is CASSLVASSSYNSPLHF.

The genes are TRBV19 and TRBJ1-5, with 9 positions matching TRBD1. Germline CDR1 and CDR2: LNHDA and SQIVND (reference sequence). The CDR3 has 14 amino acids. V trimming: 10 bases; J trimming: 5 bases; junction bases outside the gene matches: 9. CDR3 in amino acids: CATSPTGGDQPQHF. CDR3 DNA sequence: TGTGCCACTTCACCAACAGGGGGCGATCAGCCCCAGCATTTT.

CDR3 sequence (DNA): TGTGCCAGTACTCCGGGCGGGGGGTCGGGCACTGAAGCTTTCTTT. Protein sequence: CASTPGGGSGTEAFF. The V gene is TRBV19, the J gene TRBJ1-1; D is possibly TRBD1 (5 bases). Germline CDR1 is LNHDA and CDR2 is SQIVND (reference sequence). The CDR3 loop spans 15 amino acids. Trimming cost V 7 bases and J 4 bases, with 19 bases left between them.

The rearrangement joins TRBV5-1 to TRBJ2-5, with D perhaps being TRBD1 or TRBD2 (7 bases each). The length of the CDR3 is 14 residues. Trimming pared 3 bases from V and 5 bases from J, leaving 14 bases between. Germline V CDR1 and CDR2: SGHRS, YFSETQ. DNA for the CDR3: TGCGCCAGCAGCTCGGTCAGGGGGGGGGAGACCCAGTACTTC. Translation gives CASSSVRGGETQYF. Using reference TRBV5-1 and TRBJ2-5 for the parts outside the CDR3, the full variable domain is KAGVTQTPRYLIKTRGQQVTLSCSPISGHRSVSWYQQTPGQGLQFLFEYFSETQRNKGNFPGRFSGRQFSNSRSEMNVSTLELGDSALYLCASSSVRGGETQYFGPGTRLLVL.

CDR3 sequence reads: CATSGGQNLAKNIQYF. The CDR3 DNA follows: TGTGCCACCAGCGGCGGACAGAATCTAGCCAAAAACATTCAGTACTTC. The chain joins TRBV15 to TRBJ2-4; D is possibly TRBD1 (6 bases). The CDR3 loop spans 16 amino acids. Trimming cost V 5 bases and J 0 bases, with 14 bases left between them. Germline V CDR1 and CDR2: LNHNV, YYDKDF (reference sequence).

The genes are TRBV29-1 and TRBJ2-7, with 12 bases identical to TRBD1. The V gene end was trimmed by 5 bases and the J gene end by 9 bases; junction bases not matched to a gene: 8. The germline gives CDR1 SQVTM, CDR2 ANQGSEA. This CDR3 is built from 13 residues. The CDR3 reads CSVPRDRGRGQYF. The CDR3 DNA is TGCAGCGTTCCCCGGGACAGGGGGCGTGGGCAGTACTTC.

The chain combines TRBV5-1 with TRBJ2-7; 9 bases map to TRBD1. From germline, CDR1 is SGHRS and CDR2 YFSETQ. The CDR3 spans 14 residues. With 3 bases clipped from V and 6 bases from J, the junction kept 7 bases outside the gene matches. The CDR3 protein is CASSWSGTGFEQYF. CDR3 in DNA: TGCGCCAGCAGCTGGTCCGGGACAGGGTTCGAGCAGTACTTC.

This clone was found once. This sequence joins TRBV5-1 and TRBJ2-1; 16 bases map to TRBD2. The CDR3 loop spans 19 amino acids. With V trimmed by 0 bases and J by 4 bases, 7 bases remained unmatched. Germline loops: CDR1 SGHRS, CDR2 YFSETQ. CDR3 DNA sequence: TGCGCCAGCAGCTTGGCCCCCGGGACTAGCGGGGGGGCTTACAATGAGCAGTTCTTC. Its translation: CASSLAPGTSGGAYNEQFF.

This chain joins TRBV15 and TRBJ2-7; 8 bases are shared with TRBD2. Trimming cost V 0 bases and J 3 bases; bases outside gene matches: 10. CDR1 and CDR2 from the germline V gene are LNHNV and YYDKDF (reference sequence). This CDR3 contains 17 residues. CDR3 sequence (DNA): TGTGCCACCAGCAGAGATAAGAGTAGCGGGATTTTCTACGAGCAGTACTTC. It codes for CATSRDKSSGIFYEQYF.

The gene calls are TRBV3-1 (or the pseudogene TRBV3-2) and TRBJ2-7; D call uncertain. From germline, CDR1 is LGHDT and CDR2 YNNKEL (reference sequence). This CDR3 has 14 amino acids. Deletions cut 3 bases from V and 2 bases from J, with 11 bases between. CDR3 amino acids: CASSHWPNAYEQYF. DNA of the CDR3: TGTGCCAGCAGCCATTGGCCCAATGCCTACGAGCAGTACTTC.

The chain has TRBV5-4 and TRBJ2-2, with 12 bases lining up with TRBD1. Germline V gene data show CDR1 as SGHNT and CDR2 as YYREEE (reference sequence). This CDR3 contains 18 residues. V dropped 4 bases and J dropped 6; count of bases not matched to a gene: 13. CDR3 amino acids: CASSGARDRGRGAGELFF. CDR3 nucleotide sequence: TGTGCCAGCAGCGGGGCCCGGGACAGGGGGCGCGGGGCCGGGGAGCTGTTTTTT.

Only a few counts were recorded for this clone. The chain employs TRBV21-1 and TRBJ2-7; no check of the table's D call, TRBD2, against the DNA was made. TRBV21-1 is tagged as a pseudogene. The CDR3 spans 14 residues. The CDR3 loop is CASSKGLAAYEQYF. In DNA form, the CDR3 reads TGTGCCAGCAGCAAGGGACTAGCGGCTTACGAGCAGTACTTC.

This chain links TRBV15 with TRBJ1-1; D may be TRBD1 (6 bases). V lost 3 bases to trimming and J lost 4 bases, with 12 bases between them. The CDR3 has 14 residues. Germline CDR1 reads LNHNV; CDR2 reads YYDKDF (reference sequence). In DNA form, the CDR3 reads TGTGCCACCAGCAGGGGACACCGTAGCACTGAAGCTTTCTTT. This encodes CATSRGHRSTEAFF.

The V and J genes are TRBV2 and TRBJ2-3; 7 positions agree with TRBD1. Germline-derived CDR1 and CDR2 are SNHLY and FYNNEI. J lost 0 bases, V lost 10 bases, and 4 bases had no gene match. The CDR3 length is 13 residues. CDR3 in amino acids: CATKTGSTDTQYF. The CDR3 region has the DNA TGTGCCACTAAGACAGGGAGCACAGATACGCAGTATTTT.

This clone has a handful of counts. This CDR3 is CASSASRNTEAFF. The CDR3 DNA is TGTGCCAGTAGTGCTTCACGTAACACTGAAGCTTTCTTT. This chain uses TRBV19 with TRBJ1-1; D is ambiguous. Germline values: CDR1 LNHDA, CDR2 SQIVND (reference sequence). V was clipped by 5 bases and J by 2 bases, with 9 bases between them. The CDR3 consists of 13 residues.

This clone was picked up one time. The CDR3 protein is CASSLVGEETQYF. Here the CDR3 DNA reads TGCGCCAGCAGCTTGGTTGGGGAAGAGACCCAGTACTTC. The chain recombines TRBV5-1 with TRBJ2-5; D ambiguous. Trimming left V 0 bases short and J 3 bases short, with 6 bases between. Germline-derived CDR1 and CDR2 are SGHRS and YFSETQ. The CDR3 covers 13 residues.

This rearrangement joins TRBV2 to TRBJ1-2; 8 nucleotides line up with TRBD1. Germline V gene data show CDR1 as SNHLY and CDR2 as FYNNEI. With 2 bases clipped from V and 3 bases from J, the junction kept 8 bases outside the gene matches. The CDR3 spans 16 residues. The CDR3 nucleotides are TGTGCCAGCAGTGAACCCCGGACAGGGTCGGACTATGGCTACACCTTC. Translating it yields CASSEPRTGSDYGYTF.

CDR3 region: CASSYPGVSSYNEQFF. The CDR3 coding sequence is TGTGCCAGCAGTTACCCGGGCGTTAGCTCCTACAATGAGCAGTTCTTC. The chain joins TRBV6-2 or TRBV6-3 to TRBJ2-1; D remains unclear. The ends were cut back, 2 bases at V and 0 bases at J, with 11 bases in the middle. Germline loops: CDR1 MNHEY, CDR2 SVGEGT. There are 16 residues in the CDR3.

This sequence joins TRBV5-1 and TRBJ2-1; TRBD2 matches 12 bases. Germline V gene lookup returns CDR1 SGHRS and CDR2 YFSETQ. The CDR3 spans 15 residues. The junction had 5 bases not matched to a gene; V was cut back by 1 base and J by 9 bases. CDR3 coding DNA: TGCGCCAGCAGCTTGACTAGCGGGGGGCAGAGTGAGCAGTTCTTC. Encoded protein: CASSLTSGGQSEQFF.